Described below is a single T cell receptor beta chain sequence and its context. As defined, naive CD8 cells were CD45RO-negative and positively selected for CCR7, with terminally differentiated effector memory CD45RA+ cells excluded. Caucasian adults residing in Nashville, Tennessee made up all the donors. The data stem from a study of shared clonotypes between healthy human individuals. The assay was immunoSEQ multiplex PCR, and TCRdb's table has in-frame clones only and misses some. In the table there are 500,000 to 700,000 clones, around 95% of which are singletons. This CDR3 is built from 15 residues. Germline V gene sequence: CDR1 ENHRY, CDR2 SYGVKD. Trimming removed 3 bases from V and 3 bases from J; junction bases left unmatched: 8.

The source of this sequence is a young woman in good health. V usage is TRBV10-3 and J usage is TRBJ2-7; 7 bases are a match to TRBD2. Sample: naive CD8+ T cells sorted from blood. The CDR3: CAISDLADSYYEQYF. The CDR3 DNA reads TGTGCCATCAGTGACCTAGCGGACTCTTACTACGAGCAGTACTTC.